This T cell receptor beta chain is drawn from a study of T-cell reconstitution after alpha-beta-depleted transplantation in children. Preparation of the TCRbeta library was carried out with unique molecular identifiers. TCRdb re-called the PCR reads through MiXCR, storing one row per CDR3 protein. This sample has some 490,000 distinct CDR3 sequences, with about 12% found just once. Trimming took 5 bases from V and 0 from J, leaving 9 bases between them. The germline gives CDR1 SGHRS, CDR2 YFSETQ. The CDR3 extends over 13 amino acids. This clonotype appeared a few times. This clonotype was obtained from a human donor who donated a stem cell graft to a child with combined immunodeficiency. The starting material was PBMCs from the stem cell graft donor, obtained from the stem cell graft. The chain carries TRBV5-1 and TRBJ2-7, with D perhaps TRBD1 or TRBD2 (5 bases each). DNA of the CDR3: TGCGCCAGCAGGAGGGGTTCCTCCTACGAGCAGTACTTC. Protein sequence: CASRRGSSYEQYF.